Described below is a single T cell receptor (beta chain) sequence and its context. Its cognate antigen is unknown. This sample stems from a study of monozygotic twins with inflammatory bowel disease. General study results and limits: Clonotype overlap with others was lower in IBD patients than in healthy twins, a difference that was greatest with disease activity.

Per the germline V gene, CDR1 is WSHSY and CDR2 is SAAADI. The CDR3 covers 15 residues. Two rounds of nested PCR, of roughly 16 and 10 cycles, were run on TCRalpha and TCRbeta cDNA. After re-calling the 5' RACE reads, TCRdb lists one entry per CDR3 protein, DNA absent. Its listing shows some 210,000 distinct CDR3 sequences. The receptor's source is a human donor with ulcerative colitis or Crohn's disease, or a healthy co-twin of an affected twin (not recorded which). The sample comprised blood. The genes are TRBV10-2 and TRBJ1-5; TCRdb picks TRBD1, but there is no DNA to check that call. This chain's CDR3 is CASGTGTVRNQPQHF.